One TCR beta chain is described in this entry. These data belong to a study of blood T cell repertoires in COVID-19. Overall study context: Sites in the United States, Italy and Spain provided acute and convalescent COVID-19 samples. From T cells, B-cell-depleted T cells, or PBMCs came the material, which was cDNA or gDNA.

Original processing methods: Quantification of nucleated cells was approximated via reference gene primer amplification. Data came from immunoSEQ multiplex PCR; TCRdb stores just in-frame clones and leaves some out. That table furnishes V, J and clone size, whereas the DNA furnished D and trimming. The sample has some 110,000 clones, around 82% seen once; the top ten hold 4% to 5.5%. V shed 10 bases and J shed 7 bases, with 20 bases lying between them. Germline-derived CDR1 and CDR2 are ENHRY and SYGVKD. CDR3 length: 13 residues. The chain links TRBV10-3 to TRBJ2-7, with D possibly TRBD1 on 5 matching bases. This TCR came from a man aged 60 to 69 with acute or convalescent COVID-19. The specimen was peripheral blood. The CDR3 reads CATTGQSSREQYF. CDR3 nucleotide sequence: TGTGCCACAACAGGTCAGTCCTCTCGAGAGCAGTACTTC.